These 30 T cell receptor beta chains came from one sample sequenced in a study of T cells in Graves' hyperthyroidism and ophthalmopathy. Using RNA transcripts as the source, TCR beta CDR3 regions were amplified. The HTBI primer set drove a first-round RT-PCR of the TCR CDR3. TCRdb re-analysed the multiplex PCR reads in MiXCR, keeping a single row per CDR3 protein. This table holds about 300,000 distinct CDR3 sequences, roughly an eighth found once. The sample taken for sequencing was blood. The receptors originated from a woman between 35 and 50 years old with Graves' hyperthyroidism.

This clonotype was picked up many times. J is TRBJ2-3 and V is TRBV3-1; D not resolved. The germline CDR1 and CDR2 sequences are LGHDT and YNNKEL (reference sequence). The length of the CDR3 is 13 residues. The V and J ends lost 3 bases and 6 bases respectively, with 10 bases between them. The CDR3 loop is CASSQAAGDTQYF. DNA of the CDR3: TGTGCCAGCAGCCAGGCGGCCGGGGATACGCAGTATTTT.

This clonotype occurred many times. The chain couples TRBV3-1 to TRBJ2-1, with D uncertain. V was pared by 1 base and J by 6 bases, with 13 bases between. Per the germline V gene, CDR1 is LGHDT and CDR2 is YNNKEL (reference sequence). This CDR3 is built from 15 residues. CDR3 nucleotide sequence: TGTGCCAGCAGCCAAGGCGGATCGATGGCCAATGAGCAGTTCTTC. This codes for CASSQGGSMANEQFF.

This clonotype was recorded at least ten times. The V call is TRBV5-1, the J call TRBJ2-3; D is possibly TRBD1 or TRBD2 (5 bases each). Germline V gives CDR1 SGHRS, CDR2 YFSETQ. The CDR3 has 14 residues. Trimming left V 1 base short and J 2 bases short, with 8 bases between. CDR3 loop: CASSLQGATDTQYF. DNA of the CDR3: TGCGCCAGCAGCTTGCAGGGAGCCACAGATACGCAGTATTTT. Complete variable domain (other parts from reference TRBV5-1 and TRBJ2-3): KAGVTQTPRYLIKTRGQQVTLSCSPISGHRSVSWYQQTPGQGLQFLFEYFSETQRNKGNFPGRFSGRQFSNSRSEMNVSTLELGDSALYLCASSLQGATDTQYFGPGTRLTVL.

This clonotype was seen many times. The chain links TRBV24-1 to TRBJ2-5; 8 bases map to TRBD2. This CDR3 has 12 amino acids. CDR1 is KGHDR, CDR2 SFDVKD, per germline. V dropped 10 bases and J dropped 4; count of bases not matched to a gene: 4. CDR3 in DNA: TGTGCCACGCAGGGACTAGGAGAGACCCAGTACTTC. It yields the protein CATQGLGETQYF.

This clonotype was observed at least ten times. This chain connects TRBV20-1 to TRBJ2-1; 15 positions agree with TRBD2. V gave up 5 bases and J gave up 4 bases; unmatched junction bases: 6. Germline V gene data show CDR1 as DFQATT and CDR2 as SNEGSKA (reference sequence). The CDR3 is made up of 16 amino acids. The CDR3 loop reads CSARTSGRAGYNEQFF. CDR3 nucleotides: TGCAGTGCTCGGACTAGCGGGAGGGCCGGTTACAATGAGCAGTTCTTC.

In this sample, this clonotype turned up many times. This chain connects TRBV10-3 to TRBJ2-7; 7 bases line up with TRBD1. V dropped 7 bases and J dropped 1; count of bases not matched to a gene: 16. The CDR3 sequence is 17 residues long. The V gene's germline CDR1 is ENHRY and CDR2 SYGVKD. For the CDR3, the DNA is TGTGCCATCATGGCGGCTACGCCCGGGACAGATTCCTACGAGCAGTACTTC. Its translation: CAIMAATPGTDSYEQYF.

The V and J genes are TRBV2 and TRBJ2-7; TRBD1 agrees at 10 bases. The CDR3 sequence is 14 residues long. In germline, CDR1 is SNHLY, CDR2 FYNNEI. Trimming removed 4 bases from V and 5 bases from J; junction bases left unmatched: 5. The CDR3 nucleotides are TGTGCCAGCAGTGTAGGGGGGACAGGGGACGAGCAGTACTTC. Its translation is CASSVGGTGDEQYF.

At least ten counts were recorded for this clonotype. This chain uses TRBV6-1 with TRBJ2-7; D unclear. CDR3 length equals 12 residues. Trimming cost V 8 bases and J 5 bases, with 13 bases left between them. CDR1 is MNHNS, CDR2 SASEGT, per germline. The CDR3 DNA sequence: TGTGCCAGCGAGAGACACGTCGACGAGCAGTACTTC. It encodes CASERHVDEQYF.

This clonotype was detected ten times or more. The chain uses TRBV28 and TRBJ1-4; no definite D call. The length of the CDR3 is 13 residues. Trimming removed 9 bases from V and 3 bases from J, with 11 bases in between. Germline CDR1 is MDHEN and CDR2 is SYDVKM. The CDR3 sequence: CASHRSANEKLFF. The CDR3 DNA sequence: TGTGCCAGTCACCGGTCGGCTAATGAAAAACTGTTTTTT.

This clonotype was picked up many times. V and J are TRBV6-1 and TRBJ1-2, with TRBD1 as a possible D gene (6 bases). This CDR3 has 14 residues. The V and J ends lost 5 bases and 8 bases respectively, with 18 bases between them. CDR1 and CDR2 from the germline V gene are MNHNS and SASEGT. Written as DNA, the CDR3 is TGTGCCAGCAGTTATTTCGGGGGGCTCGGCGGCTACACCTTC. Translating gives CASSYFGGLGGYTF.

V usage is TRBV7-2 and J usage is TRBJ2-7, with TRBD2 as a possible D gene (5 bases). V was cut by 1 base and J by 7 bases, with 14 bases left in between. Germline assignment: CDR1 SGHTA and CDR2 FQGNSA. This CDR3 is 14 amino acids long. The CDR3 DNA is TGTGCCAGCAGCTTAGGTACACCACAGCGGGAGCAGTACTTC. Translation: CASSLGTPQREQYF.

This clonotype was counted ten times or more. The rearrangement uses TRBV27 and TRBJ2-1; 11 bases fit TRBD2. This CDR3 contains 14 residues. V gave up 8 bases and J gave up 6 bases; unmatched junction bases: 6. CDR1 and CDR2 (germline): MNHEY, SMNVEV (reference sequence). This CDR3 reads CASFSGRGRNEQFF. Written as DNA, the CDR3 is TGTGCCAGCTTTAGCGGGAGGGGTCGCAATGAGCAGTTCTTC.

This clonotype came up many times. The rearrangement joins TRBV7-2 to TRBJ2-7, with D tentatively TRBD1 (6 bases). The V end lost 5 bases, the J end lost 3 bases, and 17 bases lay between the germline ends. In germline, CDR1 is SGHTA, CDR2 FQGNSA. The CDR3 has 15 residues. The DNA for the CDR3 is TGTGCCAGCAGCCGGTCCGGGACAAAGCTCTACGAGCAGTACTTC. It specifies CASSRSGTKLYEQYF.

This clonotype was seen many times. In DNA form, the CDR3 reads TGTGCCAGCAGTGAAGTCGCTAGCAGGACCGCGGAGACCCAGTACTTC. Translation gives CASSEVASRTAETQYF. V is TRBV2 and J is TRBJ2-5, with D possibly matching TRBD2 (5 bases). Per the germline V gene, CDR1 is SNHLY and CDR2 is FYNNEI. Trimming cost V 1 base and J 5 bases, with 17 bases left between them. The CDR3 totals 16 residues.

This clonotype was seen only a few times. Here the CDR3 DNA reads TGCGCCAGCAGTAGGTGGGGTACGCAGTATTTT. Protein: CASSRWGTQYF. The rearrangement links TRBV5-1 to TRBJ2-3; D unresolved. The germline V gene encodes CDR1 SGHRS and CDR2 YFSETQ. The V gene lost 5 bases and the J gene lost 8 bases, with 9 bases spanning the gap. The CDR3 runs to 11 residues.

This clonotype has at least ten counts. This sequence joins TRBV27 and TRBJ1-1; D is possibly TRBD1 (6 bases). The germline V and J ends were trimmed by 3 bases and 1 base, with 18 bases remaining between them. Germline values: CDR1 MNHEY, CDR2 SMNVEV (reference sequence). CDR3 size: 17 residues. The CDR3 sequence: CASSFSKQGRGNTEAFF. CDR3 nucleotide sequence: TGTGCCAGCAGTTTCTCGAAACAGGGACGGGGGAACACTGAAGCTTTCTTT.

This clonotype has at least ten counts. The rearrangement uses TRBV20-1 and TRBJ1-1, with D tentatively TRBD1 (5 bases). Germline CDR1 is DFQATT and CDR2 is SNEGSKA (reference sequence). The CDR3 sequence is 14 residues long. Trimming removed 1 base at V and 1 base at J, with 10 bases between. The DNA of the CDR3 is TGCAGTGCTAGAGTGGGCGGGGGGAACACTGAAGCTTTCTTT. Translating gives CSARVGGGNTEAFF.

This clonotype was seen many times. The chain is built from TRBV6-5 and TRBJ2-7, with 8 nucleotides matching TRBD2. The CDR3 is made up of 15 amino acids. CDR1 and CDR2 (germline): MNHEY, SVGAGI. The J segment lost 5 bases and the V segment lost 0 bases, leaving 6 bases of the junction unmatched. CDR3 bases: TGTGCCAGCAGTTACTCAAGAGCGGGAGTAAACGAGCAGTACTTC. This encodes CASSYSRAGVNEQYF.

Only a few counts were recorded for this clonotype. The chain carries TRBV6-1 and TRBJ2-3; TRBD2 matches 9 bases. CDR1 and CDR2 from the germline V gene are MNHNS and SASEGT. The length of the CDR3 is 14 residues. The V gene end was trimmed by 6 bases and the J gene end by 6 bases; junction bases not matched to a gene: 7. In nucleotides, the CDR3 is TGTGCCAGCAGACCTTTAGCGGGAGCCGATACGCAGTATTTT. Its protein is CASRPLAGADTQYF.

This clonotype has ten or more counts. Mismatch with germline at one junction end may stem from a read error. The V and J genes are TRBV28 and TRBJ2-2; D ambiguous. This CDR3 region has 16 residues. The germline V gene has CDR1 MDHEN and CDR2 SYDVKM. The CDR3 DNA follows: TGTGCCAGCAGTTCCCCACGCCTTAGATTCACCGAGGAGCTGTTTTTT. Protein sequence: CASSSPRLRFTEELFF.

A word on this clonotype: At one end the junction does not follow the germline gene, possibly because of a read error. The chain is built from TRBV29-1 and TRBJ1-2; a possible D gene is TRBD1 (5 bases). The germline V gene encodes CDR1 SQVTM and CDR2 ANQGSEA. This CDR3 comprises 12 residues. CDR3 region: CSVELRDLNRAF. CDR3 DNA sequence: TGCAGCGTTGAACTCAGGGACCTAAACCGCGCCTTC.

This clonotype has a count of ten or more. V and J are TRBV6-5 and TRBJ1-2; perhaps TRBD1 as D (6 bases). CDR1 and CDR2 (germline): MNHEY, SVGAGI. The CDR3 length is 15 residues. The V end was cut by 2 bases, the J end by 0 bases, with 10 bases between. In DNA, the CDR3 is TGTGCCAGCAGTTACCTACAGGGAACTAACTATGGCTACACCTTC. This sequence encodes CASSYLQGTNYGYTF.

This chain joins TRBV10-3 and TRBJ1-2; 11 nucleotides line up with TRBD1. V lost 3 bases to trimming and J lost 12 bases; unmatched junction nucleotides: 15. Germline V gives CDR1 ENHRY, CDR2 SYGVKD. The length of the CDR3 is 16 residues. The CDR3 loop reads CAISEADRGRVGSHTF. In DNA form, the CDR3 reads TGTGCCATCAGTGAAGCGGACAGGGGGCGCGTAGGAAGCCACACCTTC.

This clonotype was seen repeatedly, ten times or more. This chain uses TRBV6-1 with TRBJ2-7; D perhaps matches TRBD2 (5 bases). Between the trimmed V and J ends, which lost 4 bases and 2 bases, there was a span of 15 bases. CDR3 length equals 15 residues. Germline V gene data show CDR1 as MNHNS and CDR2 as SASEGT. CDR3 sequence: CASSVISSSTYEQYF. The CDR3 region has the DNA TGTGCCAGCAGTGTTATATCTAGCAGTACCTACGAGCAGTACTTC.

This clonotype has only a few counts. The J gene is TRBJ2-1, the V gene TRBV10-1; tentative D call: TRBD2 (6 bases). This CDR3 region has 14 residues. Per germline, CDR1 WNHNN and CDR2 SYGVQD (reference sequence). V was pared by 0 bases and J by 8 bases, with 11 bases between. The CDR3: CASSESGSSDEQFF. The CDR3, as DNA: TGCGCCAGCAGTGAGTCCGGGAGTAGCGATGAGCAGTTCTTC.

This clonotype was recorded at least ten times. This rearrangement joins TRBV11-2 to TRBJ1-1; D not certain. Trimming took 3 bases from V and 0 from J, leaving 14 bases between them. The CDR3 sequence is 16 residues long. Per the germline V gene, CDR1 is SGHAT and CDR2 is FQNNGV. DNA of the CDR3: TGTGCCAGCAGCTTTGGAATTTCGAAGATGAACACTGAAGCTTTCTTT. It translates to CASSFGISKMNTEAFF.

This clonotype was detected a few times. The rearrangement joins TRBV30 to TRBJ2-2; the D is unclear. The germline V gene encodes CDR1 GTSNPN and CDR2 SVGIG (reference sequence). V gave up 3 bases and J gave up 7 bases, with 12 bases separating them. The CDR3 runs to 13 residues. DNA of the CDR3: TGTGCCTGGAGGATTTTGGGGAACGGGGAGCTGTTTTTT. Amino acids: CAWRILGNGELFF. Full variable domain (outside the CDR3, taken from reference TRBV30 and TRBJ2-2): SQTIHQWPATLVQPVGSPLSLECTVEGTSNPNLYWYRQAAGRGLQLLFYSVGIGQISSEVPQNLSASRPQDRQFILSSKKLLLSDSGFYLCAWRILGNGELFFGEGSRLTVL.

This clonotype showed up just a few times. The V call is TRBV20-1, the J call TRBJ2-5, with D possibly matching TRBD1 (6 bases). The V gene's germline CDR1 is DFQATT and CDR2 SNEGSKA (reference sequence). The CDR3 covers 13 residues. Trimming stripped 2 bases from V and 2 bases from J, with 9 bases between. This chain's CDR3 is CSARRTAQETQYF. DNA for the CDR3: TGCAGTGCTAGAAGGACAGCGCAAGAGACCCAGTACTTC.

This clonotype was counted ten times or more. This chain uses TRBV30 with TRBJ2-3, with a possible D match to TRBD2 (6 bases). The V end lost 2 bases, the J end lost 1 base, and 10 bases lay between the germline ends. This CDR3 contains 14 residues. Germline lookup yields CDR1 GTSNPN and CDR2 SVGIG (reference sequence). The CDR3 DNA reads TGTGCCTGGAGTCTCAAGCGGGGCACAGATACGCAGTATTTT. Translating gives CAWSLKRGTDTQYF.

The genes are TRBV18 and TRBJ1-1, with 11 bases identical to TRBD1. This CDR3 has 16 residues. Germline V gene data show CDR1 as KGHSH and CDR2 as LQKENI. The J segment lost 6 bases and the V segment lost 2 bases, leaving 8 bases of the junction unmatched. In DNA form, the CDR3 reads TGTGCCAGCTCACCAGGACAGGGGGCTTTAGGGGCTGAAGCTTTCTTT. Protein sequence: CASSPGQGALGAEAFF.